The sequence of this T cell receptor beta chain was determined in a study of shared clonotypes between healthy human individuals. Splitting the CD4+ cells yielded a CD45RA+ naive subset and a CD45RA-negative memory subset. TCRdb's table, derived via immunoSEQ multiplex PCR, lists solely in-frame clones and lacks some. The sample contains around 1.6 million clones, 98% of which appear only once. Notes on the study in general: Of the naive CD4 clonotypes, around 5.2% were shared across several donors.

The CDR3 runs to 15 residues. V gave up 1 base and J gave up 0 bases, with 10 bases separating them. CDR1 is SQVTM and CDR2 is ANQGSEA in the germline V gene. This clone was counted once. Its matching antigen is unknown. The sequenced sample was naive CD4+ T cells sorted from blood. Stated subset: CD45RA+ positively selected. The chain carries TRBV29-1 and TRBJ2-1; D gene ambiguous. The receptor's source is a man aged 30 to 39 in good health. This CDR3 is CSVEGWTSSYNEQFF. The CDR3, as DNA: TGCAGCGTTGAAGGATGGACCAGCTCCTACAATGAGCAGTTCTTC.